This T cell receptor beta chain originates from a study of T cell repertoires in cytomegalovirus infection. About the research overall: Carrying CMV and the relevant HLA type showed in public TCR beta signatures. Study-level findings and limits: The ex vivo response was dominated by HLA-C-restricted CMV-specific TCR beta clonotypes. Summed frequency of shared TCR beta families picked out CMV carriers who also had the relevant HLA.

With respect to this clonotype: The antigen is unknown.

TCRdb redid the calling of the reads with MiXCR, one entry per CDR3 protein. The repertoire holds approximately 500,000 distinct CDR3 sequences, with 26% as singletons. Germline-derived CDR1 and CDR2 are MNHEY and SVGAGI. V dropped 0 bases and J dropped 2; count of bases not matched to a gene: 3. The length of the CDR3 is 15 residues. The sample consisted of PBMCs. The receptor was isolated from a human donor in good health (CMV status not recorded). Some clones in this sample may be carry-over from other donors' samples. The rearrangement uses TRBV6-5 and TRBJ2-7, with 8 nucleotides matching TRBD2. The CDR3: CASSYSVAGTYEQYF. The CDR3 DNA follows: TGTGCCAGCAGTTACTCTGTAGCGGGAACCTACGAGCAGTACTTC.